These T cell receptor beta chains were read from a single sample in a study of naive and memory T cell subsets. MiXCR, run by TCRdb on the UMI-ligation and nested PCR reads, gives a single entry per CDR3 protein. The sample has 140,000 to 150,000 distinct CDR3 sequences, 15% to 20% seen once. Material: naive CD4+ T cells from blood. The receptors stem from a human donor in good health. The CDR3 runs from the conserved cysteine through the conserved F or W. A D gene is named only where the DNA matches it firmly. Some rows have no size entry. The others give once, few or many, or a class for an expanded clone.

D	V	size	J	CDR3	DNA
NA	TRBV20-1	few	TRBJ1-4	CSAAGPNGMKKLFF	TGCAGTGCGGCCGGACCCAACGGCATGAAAAAACTGTTTTTT
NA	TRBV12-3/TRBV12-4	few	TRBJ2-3	CASSLALVTDTQYF	TGTGCCAGCAGTTTAGCGCTGGTCACAGATACGCAGTATTTT
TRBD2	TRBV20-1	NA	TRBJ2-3	CSGLRLAGSLRYTQYF	TGCAGTGGCCTAAGACTAGCGGGGAGTCTTAGGTATACGCAGTATTTT
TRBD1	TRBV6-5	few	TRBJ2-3	CASSYSVPGQNTDTQYF	TGTGCCAGCAGTTACTCCGTACCGGGACAGAACACAGATACGCAGTATTTT
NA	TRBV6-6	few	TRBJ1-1	CASSYRPSPTAGAEAFF	TGTGCCAGCAGTTACAGACCCTCGCCGACAGCAGGCGCTGAAGCTTTCTTT
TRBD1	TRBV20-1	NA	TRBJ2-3	CSAVGTGGSDTQYF	TGCAGTGCTGTCGGGACAGGGGGCTCAGATACGCAGTATTTT
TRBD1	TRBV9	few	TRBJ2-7	CASSGPRGSEQYF	TGTGCCAGCAGCGGTCCCAGGGGGAGCGAGCAGTACTTC
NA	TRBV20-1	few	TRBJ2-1	CSARDSGVGDEQFF	TGCAGTGCTAGAGATTCTGGGGTAGGAGATGAGCAGTTCTTC
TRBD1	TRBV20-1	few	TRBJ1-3	CSASTGGGNTIYF	TGCAGTGCTTCGACAGGGGGTGGAAACACCATATATTTT
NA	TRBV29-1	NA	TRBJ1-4	CSVEGADEKLFF	TGCAGCGTTGAGGGGGCAGATGAAAAACTGTTTTTT
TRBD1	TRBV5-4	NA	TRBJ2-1	CASSPGDSRSRPNEQFF	TGTGCCAGCAGCCCTGGGGACAGCAGGTCCCGTCCAAATGAGCAGTTCTTC
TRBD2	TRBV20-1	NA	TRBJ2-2	CSAREGSGSTGELFF	TGCAGTGCTAGAGAGGGTAGCGGGAGCACCGGGGAGCTGTTTTTT
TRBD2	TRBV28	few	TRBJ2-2	CASIPRLGLAGFGELFF	TGTGCCAGCATCCCGAGGTTGGGACTAGCGGGATTTGGGGAGCTGTTTTTT
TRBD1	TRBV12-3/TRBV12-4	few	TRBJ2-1	CASSPRTGGWDEQFF	TGTGCCAGCAGTCCCCGGACAGGGGGTTGGGATGAGCAGTTCTTC
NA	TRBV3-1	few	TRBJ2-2	CASSQDMWGVNTGELFF	TGTGCCAGCAGCCAAGATATGTGGGGGGTTAACACCGGGGAGCTGTTTTTT
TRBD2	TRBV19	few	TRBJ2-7	CASSASGGAGEQYF	TGTGCCAGTAGTGCCAGCGGGGGGGCGGGCGAGCAGTACTTC
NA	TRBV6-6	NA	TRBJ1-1	CASSRLSDNTEAFF	TGTGCCAGCAGTCGTCTCTCGGACAACACTGAAGCTTTCTTT
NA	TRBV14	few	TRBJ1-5	CASSQVPFGPQHF	TGTGCCAGCAGCCAAGTCCCATTCGGGCCCCAGCATTTT
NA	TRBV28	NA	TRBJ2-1	CASSLSASLTRNEQFF	TGTGCCAGCAGTTTATCCGCCTCGTTAACGCGCAATGAGCAGTTCTTC
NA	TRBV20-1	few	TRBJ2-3	CSARLGGPTDTQYF	TGCAGTGCTAGACTAGGTGGCCCCACAGATACGCAGTATTTT
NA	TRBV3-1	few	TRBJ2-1	CASSQSLTVMGNEQFF	TGTGCCAGCAGCCAGTCCCTGACAGTGATGGGCAATGAGCAGTTCTTC
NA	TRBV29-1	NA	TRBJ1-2	CSDRHDNYGYTF	TGCAGCGACCGACACGATAACTATGGCTACACCTTC
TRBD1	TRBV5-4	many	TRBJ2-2	CASSSRTGGTGELFF	TGTGCCAGCAGCTCCCGGACAGGGGGCACCGGGGAGCTGTTTTTT
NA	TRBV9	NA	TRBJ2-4	CASSQGRSIQYF	TGTGCCAGCAGCCAAGGACGAAGCATTCAGTACTTC
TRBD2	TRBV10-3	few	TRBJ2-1	CAISPTSGSYNEQFF	TGTGCCATCAGCCCGACTAGCGGGTCCTACAATGAGCAGTTCTTC
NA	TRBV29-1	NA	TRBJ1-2	CSESTVTNYGYTF	TGCAGCGAATCGACGGTGACTAACTATGGCTACACCTTC
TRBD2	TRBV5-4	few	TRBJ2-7	CASSVGTSDNSRGEQYF	TGTGCCAGCAGCGTCGGGACTAGCGATAATTCCCGAGGCGAGCAGTACTTC
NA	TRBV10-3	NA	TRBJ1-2	CAISTHRDSYGYTF	TGTGCCATCAGTACCCACAGGGATTCTTATGGCTACACCTTC
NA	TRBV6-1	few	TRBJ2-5	CASNRDWTVQETQYF	TGTGCCAGCAACCGCGACTGGACAGTCCAAGAGACCCAGTACTTC
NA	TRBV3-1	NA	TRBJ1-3	CASSQDTGNTIYF	TGTGCCAGCAGCCAAGACACTGGAAACACCATATATTTT
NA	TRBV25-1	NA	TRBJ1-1	CASSESLEAFF	TGTGCCAGCAGTGAATCCCTTGAAGCTTTCTTT
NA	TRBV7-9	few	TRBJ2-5	CASSFNRAPKETQYF	TGTGCCAGCAGCTTCAACAGGGCCCCGAAGGAGACCCAGTACTTC
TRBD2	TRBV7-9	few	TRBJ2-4	CASSQSPISGKDIQYF	TGTGCCAGCAGTCAATCCCCCATTAGCGGGAAGGACATTCAGTACTTC
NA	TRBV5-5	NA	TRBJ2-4	CASSPDSLIQYF	TGTGCCAGCAGCCCGGACAGTCTAATTCAGTACTTC
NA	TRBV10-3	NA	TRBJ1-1	CATSGMNTEAFF	TGTGCCACCTCAGGGATGAACACTGAAGCTTTCTTT
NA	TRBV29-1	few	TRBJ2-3	CSVQGRFTDTQYF	TGCAGCGTTCAGGGGCGATTCACAGATACGCAGTATTTT
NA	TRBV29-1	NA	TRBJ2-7	CSVGRESYEQYF	TGCAGCGTTGGTCGGGAATCCTACGAGCAGTACTTC
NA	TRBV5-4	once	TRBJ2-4	CASSLKGDDIQYF	TGTGCCAGCAGCTTGAAGGGTGACGACATTCAGTACTTC
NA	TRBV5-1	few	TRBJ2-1	CASSLRLRENEQFF	TGCGCCAGCAGCCTACGGCTGAGGGAGAATGAGCAGTTCTTC
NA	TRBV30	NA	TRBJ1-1	CAWRQLNTEAFF	TGTGCCTGGAGACAGTTAAACACTGAAGCTTTCTTT
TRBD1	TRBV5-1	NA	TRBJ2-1	CASSSGTGLVNEQFF	TGCGCCAGCAGCTCAGGGACAGGCCTGGTCAATGAGCAGTTCTTC
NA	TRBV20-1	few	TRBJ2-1	CSAISGSSYNEQFF	TGCAGTGCCATTAGCGGTAGCTCCTACAATGAGCAGTTCTTC
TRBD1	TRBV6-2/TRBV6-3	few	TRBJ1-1	CASRTGPTEAFF	TGTGCCAGCAGGACAGGGCCCACTGAAGCTTTCTTT
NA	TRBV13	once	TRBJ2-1	CASKGMVHLDEQFF	TGTGCCAGCAAGGGTATGGTTCATCTGGATGAGCAGTTCTTC
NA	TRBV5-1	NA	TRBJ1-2	CASSFTDLRHYGYTF	TGCGCCAGCAGCTTCACTGACCTCAGGCACTATGGCTACACCTTC
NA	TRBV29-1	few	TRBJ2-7	CSVFQGRAEQYF	TGCAGCGTTTTTCAGGGGAGAGCCGAGCAGTACTTC
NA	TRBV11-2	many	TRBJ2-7	CASSFRAGTDLSYEQYF	TGTGCCAGCAGCTTTAGGGCGGGGACTGATCTCTCCTACGAGCAGTACTTC
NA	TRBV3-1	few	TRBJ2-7	CASSQTPGPNSYEQYF	TGTGCCAGCAGCCAGACACCGGGACCCAACTCCTACGAGCAGTACTTC
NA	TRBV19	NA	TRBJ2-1	CASINVAGNEQFF	TGTGCCAGTATTAACGTGGCGGGGAATGAGCAGTTCTTC
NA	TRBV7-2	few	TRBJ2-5	CASSPALRGTQYF	TGTGCCAGCAGCCCGGCCCTAAGAGGGACCCAGTACTTC
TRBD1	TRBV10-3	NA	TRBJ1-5	CAISITGARDQPQHF	TGTGCCATCAGCATCACAGGGGCGCGGGATCAGCCCCAGCATTTT
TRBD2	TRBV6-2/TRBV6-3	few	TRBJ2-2	CASASRGRYGIGELFF	TGTGCCAGCGCTTCCCGCGGGAGGTATGGGATCGGGGAGCTGTTTTTT
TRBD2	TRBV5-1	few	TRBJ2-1	CASSLIPWLAGDNEQFF	TGCGCCAGCAGCTTGATTCCGTGGCTAGCGGGAGACAATGAGCAGTTCTTC
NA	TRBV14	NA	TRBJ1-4	CASSQVARPNEKLFF	TGTGCCAGCAGCCAAGTAGCCAGGCCTAATGAAAAACTGTTTTTT